This TCR beta chain came from a study of Ad26.COV2.S vaccination and SARS-CoV-2 variants. On the study more broadly: Trial arm assignment for the donor was COV1001 Ad26.COV2.S.

The CDR3 contains 16 residues. V was shortened by 6 bases and J by 3 bases, with 20 bases between the two germline ends. CDR1 is MNHEY and CDR2 is SMNVEV in the germline V gene (reference sequence). TCRdb's table, derived via immunoSEQ multiplex PCR, lists solely in-frame clones and lacks some. The table includes 300,000 to 400,000 clones, 85% to 90% detected once. Treatment given: roughly 18 received Ad26.COV2.S at low or high dose, single or two shots; 5 received placebo; per-sample allocation not given. Sampling was done on day 63 after the first vaccine or placebo injection. Donation was by an adult aged 18-55 years who was in Boston. Study-wide findings and caveats: Vaccinees showed greater spike-specific TCR breadth than placebo recipients. Reported post-vaccination CD8+ and CD4+ T cell responses to spike showed substantial breadth.

Of note for this clone: Its antigen is not known.

The specimen was peripheral blood, collected in a trial of Ad26.COV2.S vaccine versus placebo. The genes are TRBV27 and TRBJ1-1; weak D call: TRBD1 (6 bases). The source of this sequence is a person between 18 and 65 years old who received the Ad26.COV2.S COVID-19 vaccine or a placebo. CDR3 in amino acids: CASSQPGGRTDTEAFF. The CDR3 nucleotides are TGTGCCAGCAGCCAACCGGGGGGGCGCACGGACACTGAAGCTTTCTTT.